This is a list of T cell receptor beta chains from one sample in a study of shared clonotypes between healthy human individuals. Clones were read by immunoSEQ multiplex PCR, and TCRdb kept only the in-frame ones, dropping some. The sample gives 1,100,000 or so clones, around 82% of which show up once; 0.52% is in the top ten. The sample consisted of memory CD4+ T cells from PBMCs. These receptors were obtained from a man between 18 and 29 years old in good health. Some clones in this sample may be carry-over from other donors' samples. Each CDR3 is given with its conserved first and last residue. The D gene is left open where the match is weak. Not every row has a clone size; where given, it reads once, few, many or a size class.

D,J,size,V,CDR3,DNA
TRBD2,TRBJ2-2,NA,TRBV9,CASSTSGRTTGELFF,TGTGCCAGCAGCACGAGCGGGAGGACCACCGGGGAGCTGTTTTTT
NA,TRBJ2-3,NA,TRBV19,CASSMTGVWIDTQYF,TGTGCCAGTAGTATGACGGGGGTGTGGATTGATACGCAGTATTTT
NA,TRBJ2-1,once,TRBV19,CAVVSYNEQFF,TGTGCCGTGGTCTCCTACAATGAGCAGTTCTTC
NA,TRBJ2-1,once,TRBV18,CASSPTNDVYNEQFF,TGTGCCAGCTCACCAACGAACGACGTCTACAATGAGCAGTTCTTC
TRBD2,TRBJ2-3,NA,TRBV5-1,CASSLSSSGRAGTQYF,TGCGCCAGCAGCTTGTCATCTAGCGGGAGGGCCGGTACGCAGTATTTT
TRBD2,TRBJ2-3,NA,TRBV30,CAWSPGLADTDTQYF,TGTGCCTGGAGCCCCGGACTAGCGGACACAGATACGCAGTATTTT
TRBD2,TRBJ2-1,NA,TRBV2,CASSENLASGRPQANEQFF,TGTGCCAGCAGTGAAAACCTTGCTAGCGGGAGGCCCCAAGCAAATGAGCAGTTCTTC
NA,TRBJ1-2,many,TRBV5-5,CASSLEGGDTYGYTF,TGTGCCAGCAGCTTGGAGGGTGGAGACACATATGGCTACACCTTC
NA,TRBJ2-3,NA,TRBV2,CASQTGSSTDTQYF,TGTGCCAGCCAAACGGGATCTAGCACAGATACGCAGTATTTT
NA,TRBJ2-5,NA,TRBV5-1,CASSPGPQETQYF,TGCGCCAGCAGCCCGGGACCCCAAGAGACCCAGTACTTC
NA,TRBJ2-2,once,TRBV5-4,CASSLGRGASNTGELFF,TGTGCCAGCAGCTTGGGGAGGGGAGCCTCAAACACCGGGGAGCTGTTTTTT
TRBD2,TRBJ2-1,NA,TRBV9,CASSTTGLASNEQFF,TGTGCCAGCAGCACAACGGGACTAGCGTCCAATGAGCAGTTCTTC
NA,TRBJ2-6,NA,TRBV18,CASSPLAMTDPGANVLTF,TGTGCCAGCTCACCACTAGCAATGACTGACCCTGGGGCCAACGTCCTGACTTTC
TRBD2,TRBJ2-7,NA,TRBV6-8,CASSWTSGNYEQYF,TGTGCCAGCAGTTGGACTAGCGGGAACTACGAGCAGTACTTC
NA,TRBJ1-1,NA,TRBV19,CKEQGEGNTEAFF,TGTAAGGAACAGGGAGAAGGAAACACTGAAGCTTTCTTT
NA,TRBJ2-3,NA,TRBV7-2,CASSTYDAATPGHF,TGTGCCAGCAGCACTTATGATGCGGCCACCCCCGGGCATTTT
NA,TRBJ1-6,NA,TRBV4-2,CASSQDGGAALAALHF,TGTGCCAGCAGCCAAGATGGAGGGGCAGCCCTAGCGGCCCTCCACTTT
NA,TRBJ2-3,NA,TRBV5-1,CASSLEEGRFTDTQYF,TGCGCCAGCAGCTTGGAGGAGGGCCGATTCACAGATACGCAGTATTTT
NA,TRBJ2-1,NA,TRBV9,CASSFDVLAREQFF,TGTGCCAGCAGCTTCGATGTGTTAGCGAGGGAGCAGTTCTTC
NA,TRBJ2-7,NA,TRBV29-1,CSVEVSTVNSYEQYF,TGCAGCGTTGAAGTTAGCACGGTAAACTCCTACGAGCAGTACTTC
NA,TRBJ1-1,NA,TRBV15,CATSRDPPPMNTEAFF,TGTGCCACCAGCAGAGATCCCCCTCCCATGAACACTGAAGCTTTCTTT
NA,TRBJ2-4,NA,TRBV2,CASSGEGPLAKNIQYF,TGTGCCAGCAGTGGAGAGGGCCCCTTAGCCAAAAACATTCAGTACTTC
TRBD1,TRBJ1-5,NA,TRBV6-4,CASSDHIDRGMQPQHF,TGTGCCAGCAGTGATCATATAGACAGGGGTATGCAGCCCCAGCATTTT
NA,TRBJ1-3,NA,TRBV9,CASSVLPDSGNTIYF,TGTGCCAGCAGCGTACTCCCAGACTCTGGAAACACCATATATTTT
TRBD1,TRBJ2-5,NA,TRBV7-3,CASSLRDRGETQYF,TGTGCCAGCAGCTTGCGGGACAGGGGGGAGACCCAGTACTTC
NA,TRBJ1-1,NA,TRBV19,CASSQTRWGDAEAFF,TGTGCCAGTAGTCAAACTCGATGGGGGGACGCTGAAGCTTTCTTT
NA,TRBJ2-6,once,TRBV7-6,CASSLGSGANVLTF,TGTGCCAGCAGCCTGGGGTCCGGGGCCAACGTCCTGACTTTC
TRBD1,TRBJ2-7,NA,TRBV6-6,CATLDRGRYEQYF,TGTGCCACCTTGGACAGGGGGCGCTACGAGCAGTACTTC
NA,TRBJ2-3,NA,TRBV5-1,CASSPAPVAYPDTQYF,TGCGCCAGCAGCCCGGCCCCAGTAGCTTACCCAGATACGCAGTATTTT
NA,TRBJ1-5,NA,TRBV28,CASSLNRGVGQPQHF,TGTGCCAGCAGTTTAAATCGAGGGGTCGGGCAGCCCCAGCATTTT
TRBD2,TRBJ2-3,NA,TRBV2,CASSEGQAGGPEDTQYF,TGTGCCAGCAGTGAAGGGCAAGCGGGAGGGCCTGAAGATACGCAGTATTTT
NA,TRBJ2-1,NA,TRBV7-2,CASSLAAYNEQFF,TGTGCCAGCAGCTTAGCGGCCTACAATGAGCAGTTCTTC
NA,TRBJ2-3,NA,TRBV9,CASSVDSGGTDTQYF,TGTGCCAGCAGCGTAGACTCGGGGGGCACAGATACGCAGTATTTT
NA,TRBJ2-1,NA,TRBV6-6,CASSPGNEQFF,TGTGCCAGCAGTCCAGGAAATGAGCAGTTCTTC
NA,TRBJ1-1,NA,TRBV6-6,CASSPQASNTEAFF,TGTGCCAGCAGCCCCCAGGCGTCGAACACTGAAGCTTTCTTT
NA,TRBJ1-2,NA,TRBV7-2,CASSLGGEGARRGYTF,TGTGCCAGCAGCCTAGGTGGGGAGGGCGCCCGACGGGGCTACACCTTC
NA,TRBJ1-1,NA,TRBV29-1,CSVSSGTEAFF,TGCAGCGTCAGTAGTGGCACTGAAGCTTTCTTT
TRBD2,TRBJ2-3,once,TRBV7-2,CASSSLGLADTDTQYF,TGTGCCAGCAGCTCCCTGGGACTAGCGGACACAGATACGCAGTATTTT
NA,TRBJ1-3,NA,TRBV7-9,CASNSVVNTIYF,TGTGCCAGCAACTCAGTAGTAAACACCATATATTTT
NA,TRBJ1-2,many,TRBV28,CASSLSTYGYTF,TGTGCCAGCAGTTTATCTACCTATGGCTACACCTTC
NA,TRBJ2-7,NA,TRBV7-9,CASSLSGGFSYEQYF,TGTGCCAGCAGCTTATCTGGGGGATTCTCCTACGAGCAGTACTTC
NA,TRBJ2-2,NA,TRBV6-5,CASRPRRGGGELFF,TGTGCCAGCAGGCCCCGGAGGGGAGGAGGGGAGCTGTTTTTT
NA,TRBJ1-3,once,TRBV6-6,CASSYGGNLGNTIYF,TGTGCCAGCAGTTACGGCGGGAACCTAGGGAACACCATATATTTT
NA,TRBJ1-1,NA,TRBV28,CASSLGGEGRNTEAFF,TGTGCCAGCAGTTTGGGAGGGGAAGGTAGGAACACTGAAGCTTTCTTT
TRBD1,TRBJ2-5,NA,TRBV5-1,CASSAGFLRTGPNAKTQYF,TGCGCCAGCAGCGCGGGCTTTCTGCGGACAGGGCCAAACGCGAAGACCCAGTACTTC
TRBD2,TRBJ2-3,NA,TRBV19,CASSRTSGRGGGTDTQYF,TGTGCCAGTAGCCGGACTAGCGGGAGAGGGGGGGGCACAGATACGCAGTATTTT
NA,TRBJ2-7,NA,TRBV28,CASSLNRAYEQYF,TGTGCCAGCAGTTTAAACCGAGCCTACGAGCAGTACTTC
TRBD2,TRBJ2-7,NA,TRBV28,CASRGLAEPYEQYF,TGTGCCAGCAGAGGACTAGCGGAGCCCTACGAGCAGTACTTC
NA,TRBJ1-5,few,TRBV5-8,CASTYGRLNQPQHF,TGTGCCAGCACCTACGGGCGCTTAAATCAGCCCCAGCATTTT
NA,TRBJ1-2,NA,TRBV7-2,CASSSVSAAFGGYTF,TGTGCCAGCAGCTCCGTTTCGGCGGCGTTCGGAGGCTACACCTTC
NA,TRBJ2-1,once,TRBV2,CASKLASDNEQFF,TGTGCCAGCAAGCTAGCGTCGGACAATGAGCAGTTCTTC